Listed below are T cell receptor beta chains from one sample, sequenced in a study of blood T cells in healthy people across ages. TCRdb ran MiXCR on the 5' RACE reads and lists one entry per CDR3 protein. The sample yields approximately 810,000 distinct CDR3 sequences, around 34% seen once. The sample taken for sequencing was blood. These receptors all stem from a man between 18 and 29 years old in good health. The CDR3 runs from the conserved cysteine through the conserved F or W. Fields, in order: CDR3 DNA, CDR3 protein, D gene, clone size, V gene, J gene. The D gene is left open where the match is weak. Clone size is not always given. Where it is, it says once, few, many or a class for expanded clones.

CDR3 DNA: TGCAGTGCTAGTGGGATGGTAGTCAGCACAGATACGCAGTATTTT
CDR3 protein: CSASGMVVSTDTQYF
D gene: NA
clone size: few
V gene: TRBV20-1
J gene: TRBJ2-3

CDR3 DNA: TGTGCCAGCAGTCCCACGGGGCGGGGAGTTGGCGAGCAGTTCTTC
CDR3 protein: CASSPTGRGVGEQFF
D gene: NA
clone size: NA
V gene: TRBV6-2/TRBV6-3
J gene: TRBJ2-1

CDR3 DNA: TGTGCCAGCTCAGTGACGGTAACCTACAATGAGCAGTACTTC
CDR3 protein: CASSVTVTYNEQYF
D gene: NA
clone size: few
V gene: TRBV18
J gene: TRBJ2-7

CDR3 DNA: TGCAGCGGAGAAAGGGGGGCTGCCTACAATGAGCAGTTCTTC
CDR3 protein: CSGERGAAYNEQFF
D gene: NA
clone size: many
V gene: TRBV29-1
J gene: TRBJ2-1

CDR3 DNA: TGTGCCAGCAGCTTAGTGGCCGACGGCCAAGAGACCCAGTACTTC
CDR3 protein: CASSLVADGQETQYF
D gene: NA
clone size: NA
V gene: TRBV7-2
J gene: TRBJ2-5

CDR3 DNA: TGTGCCAGCAGCCCCGCGACGGAGCAGTACTTC
CDR3 protein: CASSPATEQYF
D gene: NA
clone size: NA
V gene: TRBV11-2
J gene: TRBJ2-4

CDR3 DNA: TGTGCCAGCAGCTTAGATCCGGTGGGCAATCAGCCCCAGCATTTT
CDR3 protein: CASSLDPVGNQPQHF
D gene: NA
clone size: NA
V gene: TRBV7-2
J gene: TRBJ1-5

CDR3 DNA: TGTGCCAGCTCACCATCCCCCTACAGGGCGGGCAATCAGCCCCAGCATTTT
CDR3 protein: CASSPSPYRAGNQPQHF
D gene: NA
clone size: NA
V gene: TRBV18
J gene: TRBJ1-5

CDR3 DNA: TGCAGTGCTACCCCAAGGGGTTCTAACTATGGCTACACCTTC
CDR3 protein: CSATPRGSNYGYTF
D gene: NA
clone size: NA
V gene: TRBV20-1
J gene: TRBJ1-2

CDR3 DNA: TGCAGTGCTAGACTAGCACCTAACTATGGCTACACCTTC
CDR3 protein: CSARLAPNYGYTF
D gene: NA
clone size: NA
V gene: TRBV20-1
J gene: TRBJ1-2

CDR3 DNA: TGTGCCAGCAGCCAAGATCGCGGGGACGGGGAGACCCAGTACTTC
CDR3 protein: CASSQDRGDGETQYF
D gene: NA
clone size: NA
V gene: TRBV3-1
J gene: TRBJ2-5

CDR3 DNA: TGTGCCAGCAGCTTAAGACGGGGGGGCATAGGTTCAGAGACGCAGTATTTT
CDR3 protein: CASSLRRGGIGSETQYF
D gene: TRBD2
clone size: NA
V gene: TRBV7-2
J gene: TRBJ2-3

CDR3 DNA: TGTGCCAGCAGCCAAGTCGGGAAGCAGTTCTTC
CDR3 protein: CASSQVGKQFF
D gene: NA
clone size: NA
V gene: TRBV3-1
J gene: TRBJ2-1

CDR3 DNA: TGTGCCAGCAGTTACGGGGTTAACACCGGGGAGCTGTTTTTT
CDR3 protein: CASSYGVNTGELFF
D gene: NA
clone size: NA
V gene: TRBV27
J gene: TRBJ2-2

CDR3 DNA: TGCGCCAGCAGCCCACCGGACAGGGTTCGGGACACCGGGGAGCTGTTTTTT
CDR3 protein: CASSPPDRVRDTGELFF
D gene: TRBD1
clone size: once
V gene: TRBV5-1
J gene: TRBJ2-2

CDR3 DNA: TGTGCCAGCAGTTTACGACGGACTTATGGCTACACCTTC
CDR3 protein: CASSLRRTYGYTF
D gene: NA
clone size: few
V gene: TRBV12-3/TRBV12-4
J gene: TRBJ1-2

CDR3 DNA: TGCAGTGCTGGAGAAGGTGAAGGCGGTACTGAAGCTTTCTTT
CDR3 protein: CSAGEGEGGTEAFF
D gene: NA
clone size: NA
V gene: TRBV20-1
J gene: TRBJ1-1

CDR3 DNA: TGCAGTGCCGACAGGGATACGCAGTATTTT
CDR3 protein: CSADRDTQYF
D gene: NA
clone size: few
V gene: TRBV20-1
J gene: TRBJ2-3

CDR3 DNA: TGTGCCATCAGGTCAGGGACGGAGCAGTTCTTC
CDR3 protein: CAIRSGTEQFF
D gene: NA
clone size: few
V gene: TRBV10-3
J gene: TRBJ2-1

CDR3 DNA: TGTGCCAGCAGCTTACCCGGCTCAGGCATCGGCGAGCAGTACTTC
CDR3 protein: CASSLPGSGIGEQYF
D gene: NA
clone size: NA
V gene: TRBV7-3
J gene: TRBJ2-7

CDR3 DNA: TGTGCCAGCAGGAAGTTTGGCAATCAGCCCCAGCATTTT
CDR3 protein: CASRKFGNQPQHF
D gene: NA
clone size: NA
V gene: TRBV6-2/TRBV6-3
J gene: TRBJ1-5

CDR3 DNA: TGTGCCAGCAGCCCTTACGACAGAGTTCTACCCTCACCCCTCCACTTT
CDR3 protein: CASSPYDRVLPSPLHF
D gene: NA
clone size: few
V gene: TRBV6-5
J gene: TRBJ1-6

CDR3 DNA: TGCAGTGCGCGCCGCGGGGACAGGATAGGCAATGAGCAGTACTTC
CDR3 protein: CSARRGDRIGNEQYF
D gene: TRBD1
clone size: NA
V gene: TRBV20-1
J gene: TRBJ2-5

CDR3 DNA: TGCAGCGCGGGAGACAGGGCACGCTCTGGGGCCAACGTCCTGACTTTC
CDR3 protein: CSAGDRARSGANVLTF
D gene: NA
clone size: NA
V gene: TRBV29-1
J gene: TRBJ2-6

CDR3 DNA: TGTGCCAGTTCGCTGGGGGAGACCCCCTTCGCCCAGCATTTT
CDR3 protein: CASSLGETPFAQHF
D gene: NA
clone size: NA
V gene: TRBV12-3/TRBV12-4
J gene: TRBJ1-5

CDR3 DNA: TGTGCCAGCAGCTTAGGGGACAGTCAGCCCCCGCATTTT
CDR3 protein: CASSLGDSQPPHF
D gene: TRBD1
clone size: NA
V gene: TRBV7-2
J gene: TRBJ1-5

CDR3 DNA: TGCGCCAGCAGCTTGGAGGGAACAATGAACACTGAAGCTTTCTTT
CDR3 protein: CASSLEGTMNTEAFF
D gene: NA
clone size: once
V gene: TRBV5-1
J gene: TRBJ1-1

CDR3 DNA: TGCGCCAGCAGCCAAACTGATGCGGGGCCGGTTGAGCAGTTCTTC
CDR3 protein: CASSQTDAGPVEQFF
D gene: NA
clone size: NA
V gene: TRBV4-3
J gene: TRBJ2-1

CDR3 DNA: TGTGCCATCAGTACATCGGGGGCCCGCCTGGACTCTGGAAACACCATATATTTT
CDR3 protein: CAISTSGARLDSGNTIYF
D gene: NA
clone size: NA
V gene: TRBV10-3
J gene: TRBJ1-3